The clone carrying this TCR beta chain appeared a single time. Its antigen is undetermined. CDR1 MDHEN and CDR2 SYDVKM come from the germline V gene. The V gene lost 1 base and the J gene lost 3 bases, with 13 bases spanning the gap. The CDR3 sequence is 15 residues long. The data are from a study of cytotoxic CD8 clonotypes in ibrutinib-treated CLL. Depth targeted 1 in 200,000 to 1 in 1 million T cells, averaging around 10x coverage per clonotype. Produced via immunoSEQ multiplex PCR; TCRdb's table is partial and in-frame only. The sample records some 150,000 clones, 75% to 85% being singletons. Findings and limits, study-wide: Baseline clonality exceeded age-matched healthy donors and tracked circulating CD8+ T-cell counts.

The specimen was PBMCs, collected after 12 months of ibrutinib treatment. This sequence joins TRBV28 and TRBJ2-7; D is unresolved. The origin of this receptor is a human donor with chronic lymphocytic leukemia. CDR3 in DNA: TGTGCCAGCAGTTTATATGACCCCCTTGGCTACGAGCAGTACTTC. Translation gives CASSLYDPLGYEQYF.